This T cell receptor (beta chain) was identified during a study of response to subunit inactivated influenza vaccine. The CDR3 is made up of 15 amino acids. Trimming removed 3 bases at V and 0 bases at J, with 10 bases between. Germline V gene sequence: CDR1 KGHSH, CDR2 LQKENI. There are a few counts of this clonotype. One entry per CDR3 protein, called by TCRdb with MiXCR from the RT-PCR reads. The top ten clones hold roughly 10% of a sample with over 750,000 distinct CDR3 sequences, less than 25% of them seen once. The source is a man over 45 who received an inactivated influenza vaccine. The material was PBMCs from blood, obtained less than 6 days after vaccination. The chain is built from TRBV18 and TRBJ2-3; no firm D call. CDR3 nucleotides: TGTGCCAGCTCACCCCCGACGGCCAGCACAGATACGCAGTATTTT. Its translation: CASSPPTASTDTQYF.